The T cell receptor beta chain under discussion was sequenced for a study of cytomegalovirus exposure and HLA in healthy donors. Notes on the study in general: A later analysis found common viral pathogens apparently linked to several of the most significant clusters. The Asian-associated ancestry cluster reportedly had fewer N-insertions than the approximately 670-donor mean in a later analysis.

Notes on this clone: Its specificity is unknown.

The length of the CDR3 is 15 residues. Germline V gene data show CDR1 as MNHEY and CDR2 as SVGAGI. V lost 6 bases and J 4 bases, leaving 18 bases between the germline ends. Primers for the PCR totalled 60 Vbeta and 13 Jbeta. Sequencing was performed with immunoSEQ multiplex PCR; in TCRdb, only in-frame clones are kept and a portion is missing. The table has 99,000 or so clones, 75% to 90% seen once; the top ten hold 6.9%. This receptor was obtained from a young man in good health and CMV-seropositive. The sequencing sample was made of PBMCs. The chain joins TRBV6-5 to TRBJ1-1, with no clear D. DNA for the CDR3: TGTGCCAGCAGCCACGGGTCGGGGAAGGGCACTGAAGCTTTCTTT. As protein: CASSHGSGKGTEAFF.